The text below deals with one TCR beta chain. Its specificity is unknown. Cells were stimulated with overlapping HIV-1 Gag 15-mer peptides. CD40L/CD69 double-negative CD45RO-high memory CD4+ T cells were collected. The sample is drawn from a study of persistence of HIV-infected CD4 T cells. Study-wide background: A median of around 8 years of suppressive ART preceded sampling. Study observations and caveats: Compared with CD3/CD28-stimulated cells, CMV- and Gag-responding cells showed lower TCRbeta richness.

Trimming cost V 3 bases and J 0 bases; bases outside gene matches: 3. Per germline, CDR1 SGHRS and CDR2 YFSETQ. The CDR3 has 17 amino acids. Sequencing used immunoSEQ version 4 in survey mode. TCRdb's copy holds only in-frame clones and misses some; the assay was immunoSEQ multiplex PCR. The sample lists about 43,000 clones, about 84% occurring once. The chain uses TRBV5-1 and TRBJ2-2, with 12 bases that match TRBD1. This receptor was obtained from an adult man with HIV who was CMV-seropositive. The material sequenced was CD4+ T cells sorted from PBMCs after approximately 19-hour stimulation, taken from a patient who received antiretroviral therapy. CDR3 nucleotide sequence: TGCGCCAGCAGCTGGGACAGGGGGCGGTCGAACACCGGGGAGCTGTTTTTT. Protein product: CASSWDRGRSNTGELFF.